This T cell receptor beta chain is from a study of beta chain features in type 1 diabetes. Across the study: Cell yields, gender and age were comparable in patients and healthy donors.

Notes on this clone: Its antigen is unknown.

Findings of the study overall: Cells that show high TCR expression could be over-represented by cDNA sequencing. Insertions were fewer and deletions more numerous at VDJ junctions in type 1 diabetes patients.

The CDR3 has 13 amino acids. Germline loops: CDR1 GTSNPN, CDR2 SVGIG (reference sequence). Deletions cut 5 bases from V and 4 bases from J, with 12 bases between. TCRB transcripts that were expressed got sequenced, as all of the isolated RNA had been reverse transcribed. TCRdb keeps only in-frame clones here, not all; method: immunoSEQ multiplex PCR. The sample shows roughly 400,000 clones, over 13% of them seen only once. The sample taken for sequencing was naive CD4+ T cells from blood. This sequence joins TRBV30 and TRBJ1-5; TRBD1 might be the D (6 bases). The sequence derives from a woman aged 18-29 years in good health. The CDR3 nucleotides are TGTGCCTGGCGGAGAACAGGGAATCAGCCCCAGCATTTT. This encodes CAWRRTGNQPQHF. The full variable domain, in which reference TRBV30 and TRBJ1-5 provide the parts outside the CDR3, is SQTIHQWPATLVQPVGSPLSLECTVEGTSNPNLYWYRQAAGRGLQLLFYSVGIGQISSEVPQNLSASRPQDRQFILSSKKLLLSDSGFYLCAWRRTGNQPQHFGDGTRLSIL.